The 20 T cell receptor beta chains below come from one sample, sequenced in a study of Graves' ophthalmopathy and Graves' hyperthyroidism. The sequenced template was RNA, covering the TCR beta CDR3 region. First-round RT-PCR used HTBI primers; second-round multiplex PCR followed. TCRdb processed the multiplex PCR reads anew with MiXCR; each CDR3 protein has one entry. The sample carries some 750,000 distinct CDR3 sequences, roughly 40% recorded once. Sequenced sample: peripheral blood. The receptors come from an adult man with Graves' ophthalmopathy.

This clonotype has a count of ten or more. V and J are TRBV10-3 and TRBJ1-2, with a tentative D call TRBD1 (6 bases). Germline CDR1 reads ENHRY; CDR2 reads SYGVKD. The CDR3 is made up of 16 amino acids. Trimming shortened V by 0 bases and J by 7 bases, and 18 bases separated the two germline ends. The CDR3 DNA sequence: TGTGCCATCAGTGAGTCTTCGGCAGGGGATCGTGGTGGCTACACCTTC. Translated, it gives CAISESSAGDRGGYTF.

This chain joins TRBV12-3 or TRBV12-4 and TRBJ2-7; D might be TRBD1 (5 bases). V lost 6 bases and J 7 bases, leaving 16 bases between the germline ends. There are 13 residues in the CDR3. The CDR3 region is CASSQLREGEQYF. CDR3 nucleotide sequence: TGTGCCAGCAGCCAGCTCAGGGAAGGGGAGCAGTACTTC.

This clonotype was seen a few times. The CDR3 DNA reads TGCAGTGCTAGAGGGCTAGCGGGCCCCTACGAGCAGTACTTC. Encoded protein: CSARGLAGPYEQYF. The chain employs TRBV20-1 and TRBJ2-7, with 8 nucleotides matching TRBD2. Per germline, CDR1 DFQATT and CDR2 SNEGSKA (reference sequence). Trimming at V came to 1 base and at J to 2 bases, leaving 4 bases not matched to a gene. The CDR3 consists of 14 residues.

Turning to this clonotype: Just one base apart from a much larger clone, this may be a read error. The chain combines TRBV11-2 with TRBJ2-5; 9 nucleotides agree with TRBD1. This CDR3 comprises 14 residues. CDR1 and CDR2 from the germline V gene are SGHAT and FQNNGV. This chain's CDR3 is CASRPTGGWETPYF. In DNA, the CDR3 is TGTGCCAGCAGACCCACAGGGGGCTGGGAGACCCCGTACTTC.

This clonotype was detected ten times or more. The rearrangement uses TRBV29-1 and TRBJ1-2, with a possible D match to TRBD1 (6 bases). The germline V gene has CDR1 SQVTM and CDR2 ANQGSEA. This CDR3 has 13 residues. Trimming pared 4 bases from V and 4 bases from J, leaving 13 bases between. The CDR3 DNA reads TGCAGCGTTGTAACCCAAGGGGGCTATGGCTACACCTTC. It yields the protein CSVVTQGGYGYTF.

This clonotype was detected ten times or more. V gene TRBV29-1 combines with J gene TRBJ2-3, with TRBD2 matching over 8 bases. This CDR3 is 14 amino acids long. Per the germline V gene, CDR1 is SQVTM and CDR2 is ANQGSEA. The J segment lost 1 base and the V segment lost 3 bases, leaving 3 bases of the junction unmatched. As DNA, the CDR3 is TGCAGCGTTGATGGGCGGGAGGGCACAGATACGCAGTATTTT. As protein: CSVDGREGTDTQYF.

This clonotype was picked up a small number of times. The genes are TRBV20-1 and TRBJ1-5; D unclear. The CDR3 runs to 13 residues. The V end was cut by 3 bases, the J end by 3 bases, with 9 bases between. Germline CDR1 is DFQATT and CDR2 is SNEGSKA (reference sequence). In nucleotides, the CDR3 is TGCAGTGCTAGCCAGGACCACAATCAGCCCCAGCATTTT. Protein: CSASQDHNQPQHF.

This clonotype was seen more than once but under ten times. The CDR3 region is CASSRSGSQTGELFF. The CDR3 DNA follows: TGTGCCAGCAGCCGTAGCGGGAGTCAGACCGGGGAGCTGTTTTTT. The chain employs TRBV7-7 and TRBJ2-2; 9 bases fit TRBD2. The V segment lost 5 bases and the J segment 5 bases; nucleotides outside the gene matches: 6. In germline, CDR1 is SSHAT, CDR2 FNYEAQ (reference sequence). The CDR3 has 15 amino acids.

The table lists this clonotype with a count of one. A much larger clone differs by one base, so this may be a read error. No conserved phenylalanine or tryptophan ends this CDR3, so it is likely a read error. The chain employs TRBV20-1 and TRBJ2-5; D may be TRBD2 (5 bases). Germline V gives CDR1 DFQATT, CDR2 SNEGSKA (reference sequence). Trimming stripped 3 bases from V and 5 bases from J, with 13 bases between. The CDR3 length is 13 residues. The CDR3 DNA is TGCAGTGCTAGGGTCCCCCGGAGGGAGACCCAGTACGTC. Protein sequence: CSARVPRRETQYV.

This clonotype was counted only a few times. This chain uses TRBV5-1 with TRBJ1-2; 8 bases fit TRBD1. CDR1 and CDR2 (germline): SGHRS, YFSETQ. Trimming removed 4 bases from V and 6 bases from J; junction bases left unmatched: 5. This CDR3 spans 13 amino acids. This CDR3 reads CASSPGQVDGYTF. CDR3 sequence (DNA): TGCGCCAGCAGCCCGGGACAGGTAGATGGCTACACCTTC.

About this clonotype itself: A read error may account for a junction end that differs from germline. The chain links TRBV10-3 to TRBJ2-5; D may be TRBD2 (5 bases). The V gene's germline CDR1 is ENHRY and CDR2 SYGVKD. There are 14 residues in the CDR3. CDR3 region: CASSYRGSGETQYF. CDR3 DNA sequence: TGTGCCAGCAGTTACCGAGGGTCAGGAGAGACCCAGTACTTC.

Concerning this clonotype: Germline is not matched at one junction end, which may reflect a read error. The chain has TRBV2 and TRBJ2-5; tentatively, D is TRBD2 (5 bases). This CDR3 is built from 15 residues. Germline values: CDR1 SNHLY, CDR2 FYNNEI. CDR3 residues: CATSDLASSGETQYF. CDR3 nucleotide sequence: TGTGCCACCAGTGATTTGGCCTCGAGCGGTGAGACCCAGTACTTC.

The J gene is TRBJ2-7, the V gene TRBV7-2; maybe TRBD1 (5 bases). Trimming took 5 bases from V and 2 from J, leaving 13 bases between them. CDR1 and CDR2 (germline): SGHTA, FQGNSA. The CDR3 has 14 residues. The CDR3 DNA reads TGTGCCAGCAGCCGAATTCAGGGTCCCTACGAGCAGTACTTC. Amino acids: CASSRIQGPYEQYF.

About this clonotype: It may be a read error: a sequence one base away is much more abundant. The chain uses TRBV7-2 and TRBJ2-5; D is possibly TRBD1 (5 bases). V was pared by 2 bases and J by 8 bases, with 6 bases between. CDR1 is SGHTA and CDR2 is FQGNSA in the germline V gene. The CDR3 contains 11 residues. CDR3 in DNA: TGTGCCAGCAGCTTAAGGGGAACCCAGTACTTC. Amino acid sequence: CASSLRGTQYF.

This clonotype appeared many times. The chain recombines TRBV7-2 with TRBJ2-5; D gene unclear. CDR3 size: 13 residues. Germline V gene data show CDR1 as SGHTA and CDR2 as FQGNSA. V dropped 2 bases and J dropped 0 bases, with 4 bases sitting between them. The CDR3 nucleotides are TGTGCCAGCAGCTTATCGTACCAAGAGACCCAGTACTTC. It specifies CASSLSYQETQYF.

The chain has TRBV25-1 and TRBJ2-2; D is unresolved. V gave up 8 bases and J gave up 5 bases, with 9 bases separating them. Germline assignment: CDR1 MGHDK and CDR2 SYGVNS. The CDR3 length is 12 residues. The CDR3 coding sequence is TGTGCCAGCTTAGACCAGACCGGGGAGCTGTTTTTT. It is translated as CASLDQTGELFF.

This clonotype was counted only a few times. This chain uses TRBV6-6 with TRBJ2-6, with unresolved D. V dropped 5 bases and J dropped 0 bases, with 11 bases sitting between them. The CDR3 runs 16 residues. Germline values: CDR1 MNHNY, CDR2 SVGAGI (reference sequence). CDR3 in amino acids: CASSERRFSGANVLTF. In DNA form, the CDR3 reads TGTGCCAGCAGTGAGAGACGGTTCTCTGGGGCCAACGTCCTGACTTTC.

The chain uses TRBV10-3 and TRBJ1-1; D call uncertain. Germline CDR1 and CDR2: ENHRY and SYGVKD. The V and J ends lost 10 bases and 6 bases respectively, with 24 bases between them. This CDR3 region has 15 residues. The CDR3 nucleotides are TGTGCCAGCACGGCCCGGGGTATCTCCAGCGCTGAAGCTTTCTTT. Translated: CASTARGISSAEAFF.

Many counts were recorded for this clonotype. A read error is likely, as this CDR3 ends without the conserved phenylalanine or tryptophan. The DNA is omitted, as the CDR3 cannot be located on it reliably, and the CDR3 follows TCRdb's listing. This sequence joins TRBV10-3 and TRBJ2-7. Germline lookup yields CDR1 ENHRY and CDR2 SYGVKD. The CDR3 is 9 residues long, counting both termini. CDR3 loop: CAISGDPSS.

About this clonotype: One junction end does not reproduce the germline sequence, and a read error may be involved. The CDR3 reads CASSEVTSGANVLTF. The CDR3 DNA reads as TGTGCCAGCAGTGAAGTGACCTCTGGGGCCAACGTCCTGACTTTC. This rearrangement joins TRBV10-3 to TRBJ2-6; D ambiguous. This CDR3 spans 15 amino acids. The germline V gene encodes CDR1 ENHRY and CDR2 SYGVKD.